The text below deals with one TCR beta chain. As yet, its antigen is unknown. The sequenced patients had an expansion of CD8+CD57+ cells seen by flow cytometry. This record belongs to a study of CD8+CD57+ T cells in acquired aplastic anemia. Study-wide points: Overlapping CD8+ CDR3 repertoires of patients and controls contained some 30 shared sequences.

TCR beta VDJ and CDR3 profiling used genomic DNA as template. TCRdb called the reads again in MiXCR, with one record for every CDR3 protein. The sample holds around 290,000 distinct CDR3 sequences, 50% to 65% seen once. The sample comprised sorted CD4+, CD8+, or CD8+CD57+ T cells (not recorded which) from PBMCs. This TCR came from a human donor with aplastic anemia.

The CDR3 DNA is TGTGCCAGCAGCCGGGACCCGCAAAGCACAGATACGCAGTATTTT. This gives the protein CASSRDPQSTDTQYF. The chain is built from TRBV12-3 or TRBV12-4 and TRBJ2-3, with D perhaps being TRBD1 or TRBD2 (5 bases each). This CDR3 region has 15 residues. Trimming took off 6 bases at V and 0 bases at J, with 13 bases between the two ends.